One and the same sample provided the 27 T cell receptor beta chains below, sequenced in a study of T cell repertoires in cytomegalovirus infection. MiXCR, applied by TCRdb to the reads, yields one record per CDR3 protein. The sample shows about 830,000 distinct CDR3 sequences, 32% of them seen only once. Their antigens remain unidentified. The sample here was cultured CD8+ T cells from PBMCs, taken from culture after CMV antigen stimulation. The source of these receptors is a human donor in good health (CMV status not recorded). Some clones in this sample may be carry-over from other donors' samples.

The chain combines TRBV2 with TRBJ2-1, with D possibly called TRBD1 or TRBD2 (6 bases each). CDR3 length: 13 amino acids. Germline lookup yields CDR1 SNHLY and CDR2 FYNNEI. V lost 6 bases, J lost 5 bases, and 11 bases lay in between. The CDR3 protein is CASRGGSNNEQFF. The CDR3 DNA is TGTGCCAGCAGGGGGGGCAGCAACAATGAGCAGTTCTTC.

This clonotype was recorded many times. This chain joins TRBV7-6 and TRBJ2-1, with 7 bases matching TRBD1. Trimming removed 3 bases from V and 10 bases from J; junction bases left unmatched: 6. The CDR3 runs to 13 residues. The germline CDR1 and CDR2 sequences are SGHVS and FNYEAQ. This chain's CDR3 is CASSFRQGREQFF. CDR3 nucleotides: TGTGCCAGCAGCTTTCGACAGGGCCGGGAGCAGTTCTTC.

V gene TRBV14 combines with J gene TRBJ1-4, with D perhaps TRBD1 (5 bases). Germline values: CDR1 SGHDN, CDR2 FVKESK. Trimming removed 0 bases from V and 0 bases from J, with 14 bases in between. CDR3 length: 18 amino acids. The CDR3 is CASSQETGQVATNEKLFF. The CDR3 region has the DNA TGTGCCAGCAGCCAAGAAACAGGACAAGTCGCAACTAATGAAAAACTGTTTTTT. The full variable domain, its missing parts supplied by reference TRBV14 and TRBJ1-4, is EAGVTQFPSHSVIEKGQTVTLRCDPISGHDNLYWYRRVMGKEIKFLLHFVKESKQDESGMPNNRFLAERTGGTYSTLKVQPAELEDSGVYFCASSQETGQVATNEKLFFGSGTQLSVL.

This clonotype was seen only a few times. The V call is TRBV27, the J call TRBJ2-1; no firm D call. The CDR3 runs 15 residues. Germline CDR1 and CDR2: MNHEY and SMNVEV (reference sequence). V shed 3 bases and J shed 8 bases, with 17 bases lying between them. The CDR3 here is CASSLVSFGTDEQFF. The DNA of the CDR3 is TGTGCCAGCAGTTTGGTGAGTTTCGGTACCGATGAGCAGTTCTTC.

This clonotype was detected only a few times. The chain uses TRBV19 and TRBJ1-1, with TRBD1 as a possible D gene (5 bases). V was pared by 7 bases and J by 4 bases, with 13 bases between. Germline V gives CDR1 LNHDA, CDR2 SQIVND (reference sequence). The length of the CDR3 is 13 residues. DNA for the CDR3: TGTGCCAGTACCCCCCTTGGGGGCACTGAAGCTTTCTTT. This gives the protein CASTPLGGTEAFF.

The genes are TRBV10-3 and TRBJ1-5; D ambiguous. The CDR3 totals 13 residues. The V end lost 6 bases, the J end lost 3 bases, and 9 bases lay between the germline ends. Germline CDR1 is ENHRY and CDR2 is SYGVKD. The CDR3 region has the DNA TGTGCCATCAGGGACGGCTACAATCAGCCCCAGCATTTT. This encodes CAIRDGYNQPQHF.

This clonotype came up a few times. The chain couples TRBV4-2 to TRBJ1-2; D remains unclear. This CDR3 region has 16 residues. Germline-derived CDR1 and CDR2 are LGHNA and YNFKEQ. V was clipped by 0 bases and J by 8 bases, with 19 bases between them. This chain's CDR3 is CASSQDLSTLPQGYTF. CDR3 coding DNA: TGTGCCAGCAGCCAAGATCTGTCGACACTCCCCCAGGGCTACACCTTC.

V gene TRBV4-2 combines with J gene TRBJ1-1; possibly TRBD1 for D (5 bases). The V end lost 4 bases, the J end lost 0 bases, and 15 bases lay between the germline ends. The CDR3 runs 16 residues. CDR1 is LGHNA, CDR2 YNFKEQ, per germline. The DNA of the CDR3 is TGTGCCAGCAGCCCTAAATGGGGGGGGGTGAACACTGAAGCTTTCTTT. Its translation: CASSPKWGGVNTEAFF.

J is TRBJ1-1 and V is TRBV19; TRBD1 matches 7 bases. This CDR3 has 15 amino acids. V trimming: 5 bases; J trimming: 6 bases; junction bases outside the gene matches: 12. Germline CDR1 and CDR2: LNHDA and SQIVND (reference sequence). The CDR3 sequence: CASSPRLRGQAEAFF. As DNA, the CDR3 is TGTGCCAGTAGTCCCCGCCTTAGGGGGCAAGCTGAAGCTTTCTTT.

This chain joins TRBV6-6 and TRBJ1-1, with D unresolved. The CDR3 runs 15 residues. Trimming shortened V by 7 bases and J by 5 bases, and 20 bases separated the two germline ends. CDR1 is MNHNY and CDR2 is SVGAGI in the germline V gene (reference sequence). The CDR3 protein is CASNQSPSFRTEAFF. Here the CDR3 DNA reads TGTGCCAGCAACCAAAGTCCGAGTTTCCGAACTGAAGCTTTCTTT.

This chain joins TRBV7-9 and TRBJ1-6; TRBD1 is a possible D gene (5 bases). The CDR3 totals 14 residues. Germline V CDR1 and CDR2: SEHNR, FQNEAQ (reference sequence). V was trimmed by 6 bases and J by 7 bases, leaving 13 bases between them. The CDR3 DNA reads as TGTGCCAGCAGATCCGGGACGGAGAATTCACCCCTCCACTTT. This translates into CASRSGTENSPLHF.

V and J are TRBV25-1 and TRBJ2-2; a weak D match, TRBD1 (6 bases). V lost 2 bases and J lost 6, with 16 bases in between. CDR1 is MGHDK and CDR2 is SYGVNS in the germline V gene. The CDR3 extends over 16 amino acids. In DNA form, the CDR3 reads TGTGCCAGCAGTGAACCAGGGGCCCTAACGGCCGGGGAGCTGTTTTTT. Translation: CASSEPGALTAGELFF.

The chain carries TRBV19 and TRBJ2-5, with TRBD2 as a possible D gene (5 bases). The V end was cut by 5 bases, the J end by 7 bases, with 20 bases between. CDR1 LNHDA and CDR2 SQIVND come from the germline V gene (reference sequence). This CDR3 comprises 15 residues. CDR3 DNA sequence: TGTGCCAGTAGTGCCTCGGCGGGCGGCTTGGGGACCCAGTACTTC. Protein: CASSASAGGLGTQYF. Combining the CDR3 with reference TRBV19 and TRBJ2-5 gives the whole variable domain DGGITQSPKYLFRKEGQNVTLSCEQNLNHDAMYWYRQDPGQGLRLIYYSQIVNDFQKGDIAEGYSVSREKKESFPLTVTSAQKNPTAFYLCASSASAGGLGTQYFGPGTRLLVL.

V is TRBV6-6 and J is TRBJ2-7; a possible D gene is TRBD2 (6 bases). Trimming took 5 bases from V and 2 from J, leaving 19 bases between them. CDR3 length equals 16 residues. Germline CDR1 reads MNHNY; CDR2 reads SVGAGI (reference sequence). The CDR3 region has the DNA TGTGCCAGCAGTAACCCCTACGGGGGTTCCACCTACGAGCAGTACTTC. Amino acid sequence: CASSNPYGGSTYEQYF.

This chain joins TRBV27 and TRBJ2-1; 8 bases match TRBD2. The germline CDR1 and CDR2 sequences are MNHEY and SMNVEV (reference sequence). The CDR3 is made up of 13 amino acids. V gave up 6 bases and J gave up 9 bases; unmatched junction bases: 7. CDR3 bases: TGTGCCAGCAGGTTCGGGGGGGGTAGTGAGCAGTTCTTC. The encoded protein is CASRFGGGSEQFF.

J is TRBJ2-3 and V is TRBV9, with 7 nucleotides matching TRBD2. V was clipped by 6 bases and J by 2 bases; unmatched bases: 9. Germline CDR1 is SGDLS and CDR2 is YYNGEE. The CDR3 is made up of 15 amino acids. CDR3 residues: CASTVGRGITDTQYF. The CDR3 bases are TGTGCCAGCACCGTGGGGCGGGGGATCACAGATACGCAGTATTTT.

This clonotype was observed a handful of times. The chain joins TRBV4-1 to TRBJ2-1; maybe TRBD2 (5 bases). CDR1 is MGHRA, CDR2 YSYEKL, per germline. V lost 8 bases and J 0 bases, leaving 11 bases between the germline ends. This CDR3 is 14 amino acids long. The CDR3 sequence is CASLDLGSYNEQFF. The CDR3 DNA follows: TGCGCCAGCTTGGACTTAGGCTCCTACAATGAGCAGTTCTTC.

This chain uses TRBV29-1 with TRBJ1-1; D not resolved. Trimming left V 5 bases short and J 3 bases short, with 10 bases between. Per the germline V gene, CDR1 is SQVTM and CDR2 is ANQGSEA. CDR3 size: 12 residues. CDR3 loop: CSVPASYTEAFF. CDR3 bases: TGCAGCGTTCCCGCATCGTACACTGAAGCTTTCTTT.

This clonotype was observed a handful of times. The chain employs TRBV5-1 and TRBJ1-1, with 8 bases identical to TRBD1. Looked up from germline, CDR1 is SGHRS and CDR2 is YFSETQ. V lost 0 bases, J lost 5 bases, and 9 bases stayed unmatched. The CDR3 is 16 amino acids. DNA for the CDR3: TGCGCCAGCAGCTTGGCCTGGCAGGGGGCGAGGACTGAAGCTTTCTTT. As protein: CASSLAWQGARTEAFF.

The chain is built from TRBV25-1 and TRBJ1-2; D gene uncertain. Between the trimmed V and J ends, which lost 4 bases and 8 bases, there was a span of 14 bases. The CDR3 consists of 13 residues. Per germline, CDR1 MGHDK and CDR2 SYGVNS. CDR3 residues: CASSGQGETGYTF. CDR3 DNA: TGTGCCAGCAGTGGACAAGGCGAGACGGGCTACACCTTC.

Comment on this clonotype: One end of the junction is discordant with germline, which a read error may explain. The V call is TRBV7-2, the J call TRBJ2-3, with 10 bases lining up with TRBD2. This CDR3 has 16 residues. Per the germline V gene, CDR1 is SGHTA and CDR2 is FQGNSA. CDR3 sequence: CVSSPNSGGFTDTQYF. The DNA for the CDR3 is TGTGTCAGCAGCCCCAATAGCGGGGGGTTCACAGATACGCAGTATTTT.

The V call is TRBV27, the J call TRBJ2-1; 10 nucleotides align to TRBD2. This CDR3 has 14 residues. V shed 11 bases and J 2 bases; nucleotides not matched to a gene: 6. The V gene's germline CDR1 is MNHEY and CDR2 SMNVEV (reference sequence). The CDR3 DNA sequence: TGTGCCGCCAAGCGGGGGGGTACCTACAATGAGCAGTTCTTC. Its translation: CAAKRGGTYNEQFF.

To note about this clonotype: A much larger clone lies a single base off, so this may be a read error. This chain uses TRBV6-2 or TRBV6-3 with TRBJ1-1, with D unclear. The CDR3 contains 15 residues. CDR1 and CDR2 from the germline V gene are MNHEY and SVGEGT. CDR3 nucleotides: TGTGTCAGCAGTGAGGTTCAGGTGATGAACACTGAAGCTTTCTTT. This encodes CVSSEVQVMNTEAFF.

To note about this clonotype: The junction differs from germline at one of its ends, possibly a read error. The chain couples TRBV27 to TRBJ2-1; 7 bases line up with TRBD1. The germline V gene encodes CDR1 MNHEY and CDR2 SMNVEV (reference sequence). This CDR3 has 15 residues. The CDR3 region has the DNA TGTGTCAGCAGTGCCTCGACAGGGATCGGCAATGAGCAGTTCTTC. Protein sequence: CVSSASTGIGNEQFF.

This clonotype was counted between two and nine times. This chain joins TRBV5-8 and TRBJ1-5; maybe TRBD1 (6 bases). V lost 6 bases, J lost 3 bases, and 13 bases lay in between. This CDR3 is 14 amino acids long. Looked up from germline, CDR1 is SGHTS and CDR2 is YDEGEE. CDR3 sequence (DNA): TGTGCCAGCAACCCGGGACATCCCAATCAGCCCCAGCATTTT. Translating it yields CASNPGHPNQPQHF.

The sample holds a few counts of this clonotype. The chain links TRBV7-6 to TRBJ2-7, with 9 bases that match TRBD2. Trimming removed 0 bases from V and 3 bases from J; junction bases left unmatched: 15. This CDR3 contains 19 residues. CDR1 SGHVS and CDR2 FNYEAQ come from the germline V gene. CDR3 sequence: CASSLAGIKDSGGHYEQYV. CDR3 sequence (DNA): TGTGCCAGCAGCTTAGCTGGAATAAAGGATAGCGGGGGCCACTACGAGCAGTACGTC.

As regards this clonotype: Given a much more abundant clone one base away, this may be a read error. The chain recombines TRBV19 with TRBJ2-1; 10 positions agree with TRBD2. The CDR3 covers 17 residues. Germline CDR1 and CDR2: LNHDA and SQIVND (reference sequence). J was trimmed by 7 bases and V by 1 base; bases with no gene match: 10. CDR3 nucleotide sequence: TGTGCCAGTAGTATAGTTCCTTTGGGACTAGCGAGAAATGAGCAGTTCTTC. Protein product: CASSIVPLGLARNEQFF.